These T cell receptor beta chains were read from a single sample in a study of patients and donors after allogeneic stem cell transplantation. TCRdb redid the calling of the RT-PCR reads with MiXCR, one entry per CDR3 protein. The sample includes over 350,000 distinct CDR3 sequences, roughly 16% of them seen just once. What was sequenced was blood, either unsorted or a sorted T cell fraction (not recorded which). Receptor source: a human donor who was either an allogeneic HSCT recipient or a stem cell or donor lymphocyte infusion donor (not recorded which). It is not recorded whose cells these are; they may come from a transplant donor. CDR3s include the opening cysteine and the closing phenylalanine or tryptophan. Each record gives: clone size, D gene, V gene, J gene, CDR3 DNA, CDR3 protein. A D gene is named only where the DNA matches it firmly. Clone size is not always given. Where it is, it says once, few, many or a class for expanded clones.

>.|TRBD1|TRBV3-1|TRBJ1-2
TGTGCCAGCAGCCAAGATTCGAGGGGACAGTCGAATGGCTACACCTTC
CASSQDSRGQSNGYTF
>few|TRBD1|TRBV24-1|TRBJ1-2
TGTGCCACCAGTGACCGGGGGACAGGGGCGAACTATGGCTACACCTTC
CATSDRGTGANYGYTF
>few|.|TRBV10-3|TRBJ1-1
TGTGCCATCAGTGAGTCGACAGGCGTGAACACTGAAGCTTTCTTT
CAISESTGVNTEAFF
>.|.|TRBV4-3|TRBJ2-1
TGCGCCAGCAGCCAAGAGGGGAAAAGGAATGAGCAGTTCTTC
CASSQEGKRNEQFF
>many|.|TRBV7-8|TRBJ2-2
TGTGCCAGCAGCTTTCGGGGCGGGGAGCTGTTTTTT
CASSFRGGELFF
>.|.|TRBV29-1|TRBJ2-2
TGCAGCGTTGGACCAAAAAACACCGGGGAGCTGTTTTTT
CSVGPKNTGELFF
>.|.|TRBV20-1|TRBJ2-5
TGCAGTGCGTTCATAGACCGACCTCTGGGGACCCAGTACTTC
CSAFIDRPLGTQYF
>.|TRBD1|TRBV11-1|TRBJ1-1
TGTGCCAGCAGTTACGGACAGGGGGGCCGAAACACTGAAGCTTTCTTT
CASSYGQGGRNTEAFF
>.|TRBD1|TRBV3-1|TRBJ2-5
TGTGCCAGCAGCCGACAGGGGGCGCTGAGGGAGACCCAGTACTTC
CASSRQGALRETQYF
>.|TRBD2|TRBV4-1|TRBJ2-7
TGCGCCAGCAGCCCCACTCAGCGGGGCCTCAACGAGCAGTACTTC
CASSPTQRGLNEQYF
>few|.|TRBV5-1|TRBJ2-7
TGCGCCAGCAGATTGGACAGACTGTTCTCCTACGAGCAGTACTTC
CASRLDRLFSYEQYF
>few|.|TRBV20-1|TRBJ1-2
TGCAGTGCTAGATCCCCGCAGGGTTATGGCTACACCTTC
CSARSPQGYGYTF
>.|TRBD1|TRBV5-1|TRBJ1-2
TGCGCCAGCAGCCGAGGGACAGACCATGGCTACACCTTC
CASSRGTDHGYTF
>few|TRBD1|TRBV9|TRBJ1-1
TGTGCCAGCAGCAAGGGGGACAGGGGGCGCACTGAAGCTTTCTTT
CASSKGDRGRTEAFF
>few|.|TRBV24-1|TRBJ2-6
TGTGCCACCAGTGATTTTGGAACGGGGGCCAACGTCCTGACTTTC
CATSDFGTGANVLTF
>.|.|TRBV3-1|TRBJ2-2
TGTGCCAGCAGCCTGACTAAGGGTGCGGGCACCGGGGAGCTGTTTTTT
CASSLTKGAGTGELFF
>few|.|TRBV20-1|TRBJ2-7
TGCAGTGCTAGAAAAGACATAAGCTCCTACGAGCAGTACTTC
CSARKDISSYEQYF
>many|.|TRBV15|TRBJ2-3
TGTGCCACCAGCAGAGATATCGCTTCAGATACGCAGTATTTT
CATSRDIASDTQYF
>few|.|TRBV6-6|TRBJ1-1
TGTGCCAGCAGTTCAGGGTTGTGGACTGAAGCTTTCTTT
CASSSGLWTEAFF
>few|.|TRBV24-1|TRBJ2-7
TGTGCCACCAGTGATATCAACGAGCAGTACTTC
CATSDINEQYF
>.|.|TRBV21-1|TRBJ2-5
TGTGCCAGCAGAAACCCACGCCCCTGGGAGACCCAGTACTTC
CASRNPRPWETQYF
>many|TRBD1|TRBV12-3/TRBV12-4|TRBJ2-2
TGTGCCAGCAGTCTGTCAGGGGGCGTGACCCCCGGGGAGCTGTTTTTT
CASSLSGGVTPGELFF